This passage covers 9 T cell receptor beta chains from one sample sequenced in a study of blood T cell repertoires in COVID-19. The table came from immunoSEQ multiplex PCR; TCRdb's copy has only in-frame clones and leaves some out. Of 150,000 to 160,000 clones in the sample, nearly 80% were seen once. The specimen was peripheral blood. The source is a man older than 75 with acute or convalescent COVID-19.

The J gene is TRBJ2-7, the V gene TRBV11-3, with 8 bases fitting TRBD2. The CDR3 has 13 amino acids. Germline-derived CDR1 and CDR2 are SGHNT and YENEEA. Trimming took 5 bases from V and 7 from J; bases not matched to a gene: 7. The CDR3 DNA reads as TGTGCCAGCAGCCCAGCTCGGGGGGGGGAGCAGTACTTC. Translating gives CASSPARGGEQYF.

This chain connects TRBV2 to TRBJ2-7; D is unclear. Trimming stripped 3 bases from V and 0 bases from J, with 6 bases between. This CDR3 has 13 residues. Germline lookup yields CDR1 SNHLY and CDR2 FYNNEI. The CDR3 spells CASSDRPSYEQYV. The CDR3 DNA reads as TGTGCCAGCAGTGACAGGCCCTCCTACGAGCAGTACGTC.

Only one count was recorded for this clone. The V gene is TRBV7-6, the J gene TRBJ2-1; 14 bases match TRBD2. Trimming cost V 4 bases and J 7 bases; bases outside gene matches: 6. Germline lookup yields CDR1 SGHVS and CDR2 FNYEAQ. This CDR3 has 16 amino acids. The CDR3 DNA reads TGTGCCAGCAGCTCACTTAGACTAGCGGGGGGGAATGAGCAGTTCTTC. Translation: CASSSLRLAGGNEQFF.

This clone was counted a few times. The chain uses TRBV6-2 or TRBV6-3 and TRBJ2-2, with 9 nucleotides matching TRBD2. Germline-derived CDR1 and CDR2 are MNHEY and SVGEGT. The trim removed 6 bases at V and 5 bases at J, leaving 7 bases unmatched. The CDR3 extends over 15 amino acids. CDR3 in DNA: TGTGCCAGCAGCACACGAGCGGGGGGAACCGGGGAGCTGTTTTTT. This translates into CASSTRAGGTGELFF.

The V and J genes are TRBV11-1 and TRBJ2-5; D perhaps matches TRBD2 (5 bases). This CDR3 contains 15 residues. The V and J ends lost 5 bases and 2 bases respectively, with 15 bases between them. CDR1 SGHAT and CDR2 FQDESV come from the germline V gene (reference sequence). The chain's CDR3 is CASSMFLAEQETQYF. DNA for the CDR3: TGTGCCAGCAGCATGTTCCTAGCTGAGCAAGAGACCCAGTACTTC.

This clone was observed a few times. The rearrangement uses TRBV11-2 and TRBJ1-1; D is unclear. In germline, CDR1 is SGHAT, CDR2 FQNNGV. The length of the CDR3 is 13 residues. Trimming took off 4 bases at V and 1 base at J, with 7 bases between the two ends. This CDR3 is CASSSQTNTEAFF. The CDR3 coding sequence is TGTGCCAGCAGCTCACAAACGAACACTGAAGCTTTCTTT.

The V and J genes are TRBV15 and TRBJ2-5; TRBD2 matches at 10 bases. Germline trimming cut 0 bases from V and 0 bases from J; bases unmatched to any gene: 10. The germline gives CDR1 LNHNV, CDR2 YYDKDF (reference sequence). The CDR3 length is 19 residues. CDR3 loop: CATSRDIRAGGRNQETQYF. Written as DNA, the CDR3 is TGTGCCACCAGCAGAGATATTCGAGCGGGGGGGCGCAACCAAGAGACCCAGTACTTC.

The gene calls are TRBV18 and TRBJ1-1, with D tentatively TRBD1 (6 bases). V dropped 4 bases and J dropped 4 bases, with 13 bases sitting between them. CDR3 length: 14 residues. Germline CDR1 is KGHSH and CDR2 is LQKENI. Here the CDR3 reads CASSLSGEGTEAFF. CDR3 DNA: TGTGCCAGCTCACTCTCAGGGGAAGGCACTGAAGCTTTCTTT. Drawing the rest from reference TRBV18 and TRBJ1-1, the complete variable domain is NAGVMQNPRHLVRRRGQEARLRCSPMKGHSHVYWYRQLPEEGLKFMVYLQKENIIDESGMPKERFSAEFPKEGPSILRIQQVVRGDSAAYFCASSLSGEGTEAFFGQGTRLTVV.

This clone has a handful of counts. The J gene is TRBJ2-2, the V gene TRBV5-4; maybe TRBD2 (6 bases). The ends were cut back, 6 bases at V and 4 bases at J, with 13 bases in the middle. Germline V gene lookup returns CDR1 SGHNT and CDR2 YYREEE (reference sequence). CDR3 length: 14 residues. The CDR3 sequence is CASTRAGTTGELFF. The CDR3 region has the DNA TGTGCCAGCACCCGGGCGGGGACCACCGGGGAGCTGTTTTTT.